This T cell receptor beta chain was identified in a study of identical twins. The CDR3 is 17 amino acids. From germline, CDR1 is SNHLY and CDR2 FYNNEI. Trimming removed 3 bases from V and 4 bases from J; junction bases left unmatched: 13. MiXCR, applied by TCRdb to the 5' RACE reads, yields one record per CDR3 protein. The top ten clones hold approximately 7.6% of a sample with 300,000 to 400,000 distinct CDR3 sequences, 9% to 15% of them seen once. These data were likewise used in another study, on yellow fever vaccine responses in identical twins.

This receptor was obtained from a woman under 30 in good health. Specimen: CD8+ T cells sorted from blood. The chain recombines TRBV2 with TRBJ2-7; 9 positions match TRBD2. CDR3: CASSDRRGRAGRYEQYF. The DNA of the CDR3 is TGTGCCAGCAGTGATAGACGCGGGAGGGCCGGGAGGTACGAGCAGTACTTC.